This T cell receptor (beta chain) derives from a study of T cell clonality in common variable immunodeficiency. Study results and caveats: CVID subjects had higher TCRbeta clonality than healthy controls, most marked in about a third.

This clone was picked up many times. Its cognate antigen is unknown. Read coverage stops 3 residues before the CDR3 terminus; the germline J gene supplies the remainder. This CDR3 comprises 15 residues. The ends were cut back, 6 bases at V and 1 base at J, with 15 bases in the middle. CDR1 and CDR2 from the germline V gene are KGHSH and LQKENI. The repertoire was sequenced with immunoSEQ multiplex PCR; TCRdb's copy has only in-frame clones and lacks some. The sample holds more than 30,000 clones, and no clone turns up only once. Sequencing input: peripheral blood mononuclear cells. The clonotype originates from a person aged 18 to 70 in good health. The chain couples TRBV18 to TRBJ1-1; D is ambiguous. This CDR3 is CASSPSGVPNTEAFF. The DNA read from the CDR3 is TGTGCCAGCTCTCCTTCAGGCGTCCCGAACACTGAA.